This T cell receptor beta chain stems from a study of blood T cell repertoires in COVID-19. The germline CDR1 and CDR2 sequences are SEHNR and FQNEAQ (reference sequence). This CDR3 has 15 residues. V lost 3 bases, J lost 0 bases, and 11 bases lay in between. Assay used: immunoSEQ multiplex PCR; TCRdb lists only in-frame clones, some missing. Among about 55,000 clones listed, 70% to 85% were seen once. V gene TRBV7-9 combines with J gene TRBJ1-1; no firm D call. Sequenced: peripheral blood. The source is a man older than 75 with COVID-19, enrolled during active disease. The CDR3 region is CASSFIPAVNTEAFF. DNA of the CDR3: TGTGCCAGCAGCTTTATCCCGGCGGTGAACACTGAAGCTTTCTTT.